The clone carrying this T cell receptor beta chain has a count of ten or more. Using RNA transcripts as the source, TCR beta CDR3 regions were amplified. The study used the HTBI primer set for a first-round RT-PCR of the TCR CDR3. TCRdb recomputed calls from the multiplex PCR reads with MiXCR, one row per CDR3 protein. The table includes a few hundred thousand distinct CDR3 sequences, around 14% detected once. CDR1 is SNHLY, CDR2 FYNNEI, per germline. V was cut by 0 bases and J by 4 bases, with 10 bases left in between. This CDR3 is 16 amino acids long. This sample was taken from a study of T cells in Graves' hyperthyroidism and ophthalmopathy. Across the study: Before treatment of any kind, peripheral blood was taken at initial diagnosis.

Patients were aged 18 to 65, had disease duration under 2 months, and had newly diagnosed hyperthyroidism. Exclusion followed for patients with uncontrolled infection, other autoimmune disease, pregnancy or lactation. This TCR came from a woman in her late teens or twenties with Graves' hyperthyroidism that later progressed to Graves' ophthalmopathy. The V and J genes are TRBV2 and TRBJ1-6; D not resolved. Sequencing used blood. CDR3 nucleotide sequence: TGTGCCAGCAGTGAAGCCGGCGCCCCTTATAATTCACCCCTCCACTTT. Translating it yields CASSEAGAPYNSPLHF.